Sequencing of this TCR beta chain was carried out in a study of blood T cell repertoires in COVID-19. Study-level information: Italy, Spain and the United States were the sources of the convalescent and acute COVID-19 samples. Nucleic acid was either cDNA or gDNA, and it came from T cells, B-cell-depleted T cells, or PBMCs.

The CDR3 totals 16 residues. Original processing methods: How many nucleated cells were present was estimated from reference gene primer amplification. Repertoires were generated with immunoSEQ multiplex PCR, while TCRdb's copy carries only in-frame clones and drops some. D and trimming were read from the DNA, whereas the V and J calls and clone size are those reported in that table. The table lists around 260,000 clones, roughly 89% of them singletons. The chain has TRBV21-1 and TRBJ1-5; the D segment call TRBD1 is taken from the table without a DNA check. TRBV21-1 is marked as a pseudogene. This TCR came from a woman aged 35 to 49 who had recovered from COVID-19. The sequenced material came from peripheral blood. The CDR3 here is CASSLDSPHSNQPQHF. CDR3 sequence (DNA): TGTGCCAGCAGCCTCGACAGCCCTCATAGCAATCAGCCCCAGCATTTT.